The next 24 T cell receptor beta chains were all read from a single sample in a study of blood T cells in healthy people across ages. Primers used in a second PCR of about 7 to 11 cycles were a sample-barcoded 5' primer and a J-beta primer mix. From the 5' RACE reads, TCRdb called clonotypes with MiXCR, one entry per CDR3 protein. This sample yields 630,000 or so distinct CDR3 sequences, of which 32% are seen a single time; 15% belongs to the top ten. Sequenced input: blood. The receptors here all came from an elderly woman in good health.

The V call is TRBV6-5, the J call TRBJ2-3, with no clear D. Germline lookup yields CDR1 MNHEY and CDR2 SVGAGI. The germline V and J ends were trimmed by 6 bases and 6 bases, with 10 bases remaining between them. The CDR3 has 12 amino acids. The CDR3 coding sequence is TGTGCCAGCAGACCCTCCTCGGATACGCAGTATTTT. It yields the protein CASRPSSDTQYF.

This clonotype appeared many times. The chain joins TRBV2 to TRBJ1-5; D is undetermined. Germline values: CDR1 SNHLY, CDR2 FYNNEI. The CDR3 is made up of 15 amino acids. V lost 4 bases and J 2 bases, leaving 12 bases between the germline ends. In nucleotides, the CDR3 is TGTGCCAGCAGTGCTTACAGTTTTCGCAATCAGCCCCAGCATTTT. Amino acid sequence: CASSAYSFRNQPQHF.

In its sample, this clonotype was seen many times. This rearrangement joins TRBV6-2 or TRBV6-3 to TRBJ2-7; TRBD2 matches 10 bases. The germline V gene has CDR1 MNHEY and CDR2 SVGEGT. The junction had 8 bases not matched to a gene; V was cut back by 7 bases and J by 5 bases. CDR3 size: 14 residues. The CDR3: CASTSGLAAHEQYF. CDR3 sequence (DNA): TGTGCCAGCACCTCAGGACTAGCGGCCCACGAGCAGTACTTC.

The CDR3 DNA reads TGCAGCGTCTCGGGACGTAACGAGCAGTACTTC. Its protein product is CSVSGRNEQYF. The chain uses TRBV29-1 and TRBJ2-5, with D perhaps given as TRBD1 or TRBD2 (5 bases each). The DNA end is a closer match to TRBJ2-7, so the J assignment may be wrong. The CDR3 length is 11 residues. Germline values: CDR1 SQVTM, CDR2 ANQGSEA.

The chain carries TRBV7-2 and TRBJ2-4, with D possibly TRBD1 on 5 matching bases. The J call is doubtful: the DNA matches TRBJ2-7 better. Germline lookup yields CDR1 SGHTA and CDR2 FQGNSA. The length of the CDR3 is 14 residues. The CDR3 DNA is TGTGCCAGCAGCGGCACAGGTGCCCTCTACGAGCAGTACTTC. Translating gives CASSGTGALYEQYF.

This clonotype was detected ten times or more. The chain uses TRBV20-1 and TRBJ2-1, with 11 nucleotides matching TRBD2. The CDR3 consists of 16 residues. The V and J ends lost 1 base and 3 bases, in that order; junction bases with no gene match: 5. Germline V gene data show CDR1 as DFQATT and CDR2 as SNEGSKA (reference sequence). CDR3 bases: TGCAGTGCTAGAGCCCTAGCGGGGGGCCTCTACAATGAGCAGTTCTTC. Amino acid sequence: CSARALAGGLYNEQFF.

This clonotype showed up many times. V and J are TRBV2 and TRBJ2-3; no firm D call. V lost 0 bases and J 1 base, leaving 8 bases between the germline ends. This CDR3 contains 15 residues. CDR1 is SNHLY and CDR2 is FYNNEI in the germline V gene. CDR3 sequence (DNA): TGTGCCAGCAGTGAAGCGGAGTCCGGCACAGATACGCAGTATTTT. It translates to CASSEAESGTDTQYF.

CDR3 in DNA: TGTGCCAGCAGCTTAAGACTAGCGGGGGAAGAGACCCAGTACTTC. Protein: CASSLRLAGEETQYF. The V gene is TRBV7-6, the J gene TRBJ2-5, with 12 bases aligning to TRBD2. Germline CDR1 SGHVS, CDR2 FNYEAQ. Germline trimming cut 2 bases from V and 3 bases from J; bases unmatched to any gene: 1. CDR3 length: 15 amino acids.

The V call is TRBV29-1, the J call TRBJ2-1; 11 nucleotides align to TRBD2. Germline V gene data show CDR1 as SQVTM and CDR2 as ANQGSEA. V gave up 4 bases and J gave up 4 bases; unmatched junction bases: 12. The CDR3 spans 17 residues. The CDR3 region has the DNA TGCAGCGTTGCGACTAGCGGGACCCTGGTTGGTTACAATGAGCAGTTCTTC. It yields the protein CSVATSGTLVGYNEQFF.

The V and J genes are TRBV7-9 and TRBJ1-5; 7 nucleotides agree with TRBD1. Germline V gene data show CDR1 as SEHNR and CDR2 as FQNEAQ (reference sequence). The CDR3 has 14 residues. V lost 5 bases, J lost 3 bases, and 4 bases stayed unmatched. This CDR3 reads CASSAGTDNQPQHF. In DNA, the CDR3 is TGTGCCAGCAGCGCCGGGACAGACAATCAGCCCCAGCATTTT.

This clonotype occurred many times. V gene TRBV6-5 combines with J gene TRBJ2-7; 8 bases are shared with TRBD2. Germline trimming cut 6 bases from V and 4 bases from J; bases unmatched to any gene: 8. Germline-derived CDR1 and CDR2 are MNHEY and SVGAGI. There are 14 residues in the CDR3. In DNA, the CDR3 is TGTGCCAGCAGGCACGGGACTAGTGGTTACGAGCAGTACTTC. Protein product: CASRHGTSGYEQYF.

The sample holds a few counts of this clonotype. CDR3: CATSRDRWSQHF. Written as DNA, the CDR3 is TGTGCCACCAGCAGAGATCGGTGGTCCCAGCATTTT. V gene TRBV15 combines with J gene TRBJ1-5; D call uncertain. Trimming left V 0 bases short and J 11 bases short, with 8 bases between. The CDR3 extends over 12 amino acids. Germline assignment: CDR1 LNHNV and CDR2 YYDKDF (reference sequence).

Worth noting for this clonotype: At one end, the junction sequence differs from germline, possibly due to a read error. In DNA form, the CDR3 reads TGTGCCGGCAGCCTTTCGGGGGCGGTAGGCACCGGGGAGCTGTTTTTT. Protein sequence: CAGSLSGAVGTGELFF. This rearrangement joins TRBV7-8 to TRBJ2-2; D is perhaps TRBD1 or TRBD2 (6 bases each). This CDR3 comprises 16 residues. Germline V gene data show CDR1 as SGHVS and CDR2 as FQNEAQ.

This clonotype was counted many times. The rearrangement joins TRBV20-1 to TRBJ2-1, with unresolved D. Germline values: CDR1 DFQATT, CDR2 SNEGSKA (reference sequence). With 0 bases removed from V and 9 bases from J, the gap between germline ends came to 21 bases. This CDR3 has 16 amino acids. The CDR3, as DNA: TGCAGTGCTAGAGAGGAGAGCCTAATCCTAAACACTGAGCAGTTCTTC. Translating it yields CSAREESLILNTEQFF.

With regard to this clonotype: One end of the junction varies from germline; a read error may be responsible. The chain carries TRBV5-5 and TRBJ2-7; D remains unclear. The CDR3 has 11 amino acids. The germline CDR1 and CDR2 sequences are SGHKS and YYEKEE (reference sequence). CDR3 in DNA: TGTGCCAGCAGCGAGACTCGGGCCAGTCCCTTC. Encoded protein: CASSETRASPF.

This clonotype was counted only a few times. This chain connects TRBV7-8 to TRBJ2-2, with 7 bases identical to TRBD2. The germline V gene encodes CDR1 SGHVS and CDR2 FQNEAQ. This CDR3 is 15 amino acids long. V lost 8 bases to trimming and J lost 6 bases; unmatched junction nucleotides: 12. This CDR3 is CASRRTGGGPGELFF. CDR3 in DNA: TGTGCCAGCCGGCGGACGGGGGGTGGGCCCGGGGAGCTGTTTTTT. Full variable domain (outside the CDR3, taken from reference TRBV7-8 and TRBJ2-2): GAGVSQSPRYKVAKRGQDVALRCDPISGHVSLFWYQQALGQGPEFLTYFQNEAQLDKSGLPSDRFFAERPEGSVSTLKIQRTQQEDSAVYLCASRRTGGGPGELFFGEGSRLTVL.

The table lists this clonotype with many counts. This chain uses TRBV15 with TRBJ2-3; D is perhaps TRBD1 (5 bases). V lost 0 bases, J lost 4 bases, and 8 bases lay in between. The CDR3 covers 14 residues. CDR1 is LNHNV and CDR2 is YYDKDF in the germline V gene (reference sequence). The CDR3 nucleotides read TGTGCCACCAGCAGAGATCCAGGGTCAGATACGCAGTATTTT. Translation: CATSRDPGSDTQYF.

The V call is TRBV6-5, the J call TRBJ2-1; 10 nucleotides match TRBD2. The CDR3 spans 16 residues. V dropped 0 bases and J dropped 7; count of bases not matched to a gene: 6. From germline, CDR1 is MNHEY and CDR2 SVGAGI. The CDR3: CASSYSRSGRGNEQFF. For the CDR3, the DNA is TGTGCCAGCAGTTACTCGAGAAGCGGGAGGGGTAATGAGCAGTTCTTC.

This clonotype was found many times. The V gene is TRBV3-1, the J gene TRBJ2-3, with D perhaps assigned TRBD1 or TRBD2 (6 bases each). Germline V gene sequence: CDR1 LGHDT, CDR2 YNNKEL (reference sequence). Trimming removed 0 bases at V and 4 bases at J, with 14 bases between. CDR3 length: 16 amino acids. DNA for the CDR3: TGTGCCAGCAGCCAAGATCGGGGTAGGGGGGCAGATACGCAGTATTTT. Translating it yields CASSQDRGRGADTQYF.

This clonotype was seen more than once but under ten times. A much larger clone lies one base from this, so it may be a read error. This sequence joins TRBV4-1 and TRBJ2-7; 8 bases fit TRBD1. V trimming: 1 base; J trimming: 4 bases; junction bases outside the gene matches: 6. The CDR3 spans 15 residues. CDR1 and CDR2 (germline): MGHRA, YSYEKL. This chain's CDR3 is CASSQGTGNGYEQYF. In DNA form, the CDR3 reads TGCGCCAGCAGCCAAGGGACAGGGAATGGGTACGAGCAGTACTTC.

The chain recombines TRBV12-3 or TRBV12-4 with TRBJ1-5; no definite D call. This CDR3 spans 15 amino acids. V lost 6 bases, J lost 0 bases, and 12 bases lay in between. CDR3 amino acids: CASSYGPDSNQPQHF. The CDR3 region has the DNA TGTGCCAGCAGCTACGGGCCGGATAGCAATCAGCCCCAGCATTTT.

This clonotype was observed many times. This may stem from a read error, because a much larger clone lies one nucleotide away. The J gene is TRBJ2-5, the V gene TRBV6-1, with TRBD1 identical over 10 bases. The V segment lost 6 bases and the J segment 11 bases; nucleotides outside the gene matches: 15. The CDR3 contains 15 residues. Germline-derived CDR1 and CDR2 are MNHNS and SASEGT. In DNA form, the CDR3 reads TGTGCCAGCAGCGGTTTGGGACAGGGGAATTATGAGCAGTACTTC. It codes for CASSGLGQGNYEQYF.

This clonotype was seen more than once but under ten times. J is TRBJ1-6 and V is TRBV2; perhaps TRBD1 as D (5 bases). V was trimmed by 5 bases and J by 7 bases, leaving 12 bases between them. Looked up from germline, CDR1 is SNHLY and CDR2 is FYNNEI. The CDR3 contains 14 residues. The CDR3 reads CASSPQGQNSPLHF. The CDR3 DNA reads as TGTGCCAGCAGTCCGCAGGGTCAAAATTCACCCCTCCACTTT.

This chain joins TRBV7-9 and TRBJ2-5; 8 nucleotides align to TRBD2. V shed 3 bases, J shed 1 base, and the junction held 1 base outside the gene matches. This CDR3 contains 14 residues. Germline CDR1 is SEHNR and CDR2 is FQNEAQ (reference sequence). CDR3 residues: CASSFGTSQETQYF. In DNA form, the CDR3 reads TGTGCCAGCAGCTTCGGGACTAGCCAAGAGACCCAGTACTTC.